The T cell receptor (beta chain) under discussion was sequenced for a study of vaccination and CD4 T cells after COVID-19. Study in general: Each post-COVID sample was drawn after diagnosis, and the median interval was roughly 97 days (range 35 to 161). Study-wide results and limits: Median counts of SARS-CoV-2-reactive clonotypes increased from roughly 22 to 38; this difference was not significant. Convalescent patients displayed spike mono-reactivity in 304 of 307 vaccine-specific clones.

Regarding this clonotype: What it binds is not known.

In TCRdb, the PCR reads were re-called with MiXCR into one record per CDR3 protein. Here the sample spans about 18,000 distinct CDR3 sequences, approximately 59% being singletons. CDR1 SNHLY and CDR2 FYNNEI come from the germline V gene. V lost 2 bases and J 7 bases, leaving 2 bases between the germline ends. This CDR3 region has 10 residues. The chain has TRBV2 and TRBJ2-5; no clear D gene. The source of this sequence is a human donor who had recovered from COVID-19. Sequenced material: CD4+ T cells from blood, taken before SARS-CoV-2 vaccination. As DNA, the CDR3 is TGTGCCAGCAGTGAAATGACCCAGTACTTC. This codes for CASSEMTQYF.